Listed below are T cell receptor beta chains from one sample, sequenced in a study of blood T cell repertoires in COVID-19. Assay: immunoSEQ multiplex PCR; the TCRdb copy retains only in-frame clones and omits some. Among 35,000 to 45,000 clones, 85% to 90% were seen once, and the ten largest hold roughly an eighth. Sequencing used peripheral blood. The source is a human donor in a cohort sampled during active COVID-19. CDR3s leave out the opening cysteine and the closing phenylalanine or tryptophan.

v_gene: TRBV5-6
j_gene: TRBJ1-5
CDR3aa: ASSLGTGGNQPQH

v_gene: TRBV4-3
j_gene: TRBJ2-2
CDR3aa: ASSFSGGETGELF

v_gene: TRBV10-2
j_gene: TRBJ1-2
CDR3aa: ASSVASTNYGYT

v_gene: TRBV19
j_gene: TRBJ1-1
CDR3aa: ASSYSYFMNTEAF

v_gene: TRBV5-1
j_gene: TRBJ2-5
CDR3aa: ASSLDYDTLQETQY

v_gene: TRBV19
j_gene: TRBJ1-5
CDR3aa: ASSPTDRGDNQPQH

v_gene: TRBV3-1/TRBV3-2
j_gene: TRBJ2-1
CDR3aa: ASSSSPRGSRQF

v_gene: TRBV14
j_gene: TRBJ2-7
CDR3aa: ASSLTGISYEQY

v_gene: TRBV27
j_gene: TRBJ2-6
CDR3aa: ASSLSTIGANVLT

v_gene: TRBV10-2
j_gene: TRBJ1-6
CDR3aa: ASSVSHRDSPLH

v_gene: TRBV13
j_gene: TRBJ1-2
CDR3aa: ASSLQFPDRGNYGYT

v_gene: TRBV7-2
j_gene: TRBJ2-1
CDR3aa: ASSFSGGSFNEQF

v_gene: TRBV28
j_gene: TRBJ1-5
CDR3aa: ASSFGPGLNQPQH

v_gene: TRBV13
j_gene: TRBJ1-4
CDR3aa: ASSRGRVMKEKLF

v_gene: TRBV6-2/TRBV6-3
j_gene: TRBJ2-1
CDR3aa: ASSDRGIQQF

v_gene: TRBV7-9
j_gene: TRBJ1-1
CDR3aa: ATTPGNTEAF

v_gene: TRBV3-1/TRBV3-2
j_gene: TRBJ2-7
CDR3aa: ASSQEGKRGTTYEQY

v_gene: TRBV24-1
j_gene: TRBJ1-2
CDR3aa: ATSEGDYGYT

v_gene: TRBV6-5
j_gene: TRBJ2-7
CDR3aa: ASSYGTGGYEQY

v_gene: TRBV5-1
j_gene: TRBJ1-1
CDR3aa: ASSGSLAADTEAF